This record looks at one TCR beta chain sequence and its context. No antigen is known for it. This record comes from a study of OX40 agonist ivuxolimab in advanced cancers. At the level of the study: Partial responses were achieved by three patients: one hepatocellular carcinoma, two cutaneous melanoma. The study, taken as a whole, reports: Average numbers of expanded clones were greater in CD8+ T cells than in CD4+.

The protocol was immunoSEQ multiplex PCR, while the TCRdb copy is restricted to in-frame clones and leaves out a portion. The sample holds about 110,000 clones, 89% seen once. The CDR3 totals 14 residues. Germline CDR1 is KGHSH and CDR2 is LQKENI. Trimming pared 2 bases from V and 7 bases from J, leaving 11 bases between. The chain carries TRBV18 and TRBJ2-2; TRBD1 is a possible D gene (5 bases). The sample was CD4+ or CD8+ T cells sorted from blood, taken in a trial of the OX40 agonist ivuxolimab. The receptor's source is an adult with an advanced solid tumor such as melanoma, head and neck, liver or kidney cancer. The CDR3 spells CASSPVTGVGELFF. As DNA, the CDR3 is TGTGCCAGCTCACCAGTAACAGGAGTCGGGGAGCTGTTTTTT.